This T cell receptor beta chain was recorded in a study of blood T cell repertoires in COVID-19. Whole-study context: COVID-19 samples, acute and convalescent, were from the United States, Italy and Spain. Nucleic acid was either cDNA or gDNA, and it came from T cells, B-cell-depleted T cells, or PBMCs.

Trimming left V 0 bases short and J 5 bases short, with 14 bases between. This CDR3 region has 16 residues. CDR1 MNHEY and CDR2 SVGAGI come from the germline V gene. As handled by the study authors: The assay estimated nucleated cells by amplifying reference gene primers. Sequenced by immunoSEQ multiplex PCR; TCRdb stores in-frame clones only, minus some. D and trimming come from the DNA, and the V and J calls and clone size come from that table. This sample has roughly 95,000 clones, with about 84% found just once. The V gene is TRBV6-5, the J gene TRBJ2-1; D is perhaps TRBD2 (5 bases). What was sequenced was peripheral blood. This TCR derives from a human donor in a cohort sampled during active COVID-19. CDR3 sequence (DNA): TGTGCCAGCAGTTACTCGAGCGGACGGACCAACAATGAGCAGTTCTTC. It specifies CASSYSSGRTNNEQFF.